This T cell receptor beta chain was identified in a study of monozygotic twins with inflammatory bowel disease. The CDR3 is 11 residues long. Following a re-call of the 5' RACE reads, TCRdb has one entry per CDR3 protein and lacks DNA. The table lists 210,000 or so distinct CDR3 sequences. Study findings and constraints: Whereas healthy co-twins had higher TCRbeta diversity (inverse Simpson), IBD patients had lower diversity.

Unfractionated whole blood yielded total RNA, and T cells were not sorted. Notes on this clonotype: The target antigen is unknown.

V usage is TRBV12-3 or TRBV12-4 and J usage is TRBJ1-2; TCRdb selects TRBD1, and the lack of DNA leaves this call unchecked. The TCR originated in a human donor with ulcerative colitis or Crohn's disease, or a healthy co-twin of an affected twin (not recorded which). The source material was blood. Here the CDR3 reads CATGTGHGYTF.